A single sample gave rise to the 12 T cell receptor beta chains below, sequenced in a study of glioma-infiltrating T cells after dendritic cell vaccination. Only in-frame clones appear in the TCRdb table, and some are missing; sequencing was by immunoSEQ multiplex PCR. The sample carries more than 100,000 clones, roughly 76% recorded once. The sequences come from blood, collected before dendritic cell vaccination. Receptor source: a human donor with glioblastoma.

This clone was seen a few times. CDR3 residues: CASSARTSPEQFF. The CDR3 DNA reads as TGTGCCAGTAGTGCCAGGACTAGTCCTGAGCAGTTCTTC. V gene TRBV19 combines with J gene TRBJ2-1; 7 nucleotides align to TRBD2. The length of the CDR3 is 13 residues. Germline CDR1 is LNHDA and CDR2 is SQIVND (reference sequence). The V segment lost 5 bases and the J segment 9 bases; nucleotides outside the gene matches: 7.

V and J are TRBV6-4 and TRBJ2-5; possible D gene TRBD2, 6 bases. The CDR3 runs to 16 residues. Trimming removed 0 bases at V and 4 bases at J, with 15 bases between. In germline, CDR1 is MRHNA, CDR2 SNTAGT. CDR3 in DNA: TGTGCCAGCAGTGACTCGGGCGAGCGGAGGGGAGAGACCCAGTACTTC. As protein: CASSDSGERRGETQYF.

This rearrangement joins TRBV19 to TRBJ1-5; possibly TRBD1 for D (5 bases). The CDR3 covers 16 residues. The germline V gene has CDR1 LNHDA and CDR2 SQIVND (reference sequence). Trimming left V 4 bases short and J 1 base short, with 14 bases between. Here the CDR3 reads CASSRNGGNSNQPQHF. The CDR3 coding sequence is TGTGCCAGTAGTAGGAACGGGGGTAACAGCAATCAGCCCCAGCATTTT.

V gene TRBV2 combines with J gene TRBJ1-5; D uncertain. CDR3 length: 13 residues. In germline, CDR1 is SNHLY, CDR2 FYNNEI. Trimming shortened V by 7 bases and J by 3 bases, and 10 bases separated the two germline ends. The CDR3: CASTVTLNQPQHF. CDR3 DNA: TGTGCCAGCACTGTGACACTCAATCAGCCCCAGCATTTT.

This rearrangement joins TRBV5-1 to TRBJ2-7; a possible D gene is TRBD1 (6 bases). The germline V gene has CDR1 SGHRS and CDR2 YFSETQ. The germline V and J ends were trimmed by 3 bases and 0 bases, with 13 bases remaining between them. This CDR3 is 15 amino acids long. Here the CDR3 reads CASSSGTLGSYEQYF. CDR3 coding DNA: TGCGCCAGCAGCTCCGGGACACTAGGCTCCTACGAGCAGTACTTC.

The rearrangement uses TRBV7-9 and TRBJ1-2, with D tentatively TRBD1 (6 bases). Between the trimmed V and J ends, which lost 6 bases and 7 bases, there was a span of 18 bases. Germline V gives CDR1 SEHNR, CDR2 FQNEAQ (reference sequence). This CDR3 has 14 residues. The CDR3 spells CASSFIAGAGGYTF. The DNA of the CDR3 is TGTGCCAGCAGTTTCATTGCAGGGGCCGGTGGCTACACCTTC.

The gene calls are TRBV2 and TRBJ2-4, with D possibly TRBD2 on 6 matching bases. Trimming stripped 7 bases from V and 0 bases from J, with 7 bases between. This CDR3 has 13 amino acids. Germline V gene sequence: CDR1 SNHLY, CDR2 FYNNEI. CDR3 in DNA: TGTGCCAGCATGGGACTAGCCAAAAACATTCAGTACTTC. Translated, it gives CASMGLAKNIQYF.

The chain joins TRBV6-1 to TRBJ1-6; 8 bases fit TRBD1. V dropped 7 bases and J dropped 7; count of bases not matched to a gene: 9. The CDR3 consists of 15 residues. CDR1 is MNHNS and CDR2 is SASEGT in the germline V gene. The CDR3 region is CASNRQGLLNSPLHF. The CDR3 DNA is TGTGCCAGCAATAGACAGGGGCTTTTGAATTCACCCCTCCACTTT.

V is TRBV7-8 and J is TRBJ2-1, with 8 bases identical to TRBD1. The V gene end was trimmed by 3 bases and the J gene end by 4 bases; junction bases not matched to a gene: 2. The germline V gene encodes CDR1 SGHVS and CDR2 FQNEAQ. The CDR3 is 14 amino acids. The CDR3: CASSLGQVYNEQFF. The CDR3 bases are TGTGCCAGCAGCTTGGGACAGGTTTACAATGAGCAGTTCTTC. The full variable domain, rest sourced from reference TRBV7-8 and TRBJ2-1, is GAGVSQSPRYKVAKRGQDVALRCDPISGHVSLFWYQQALGQGPEFLTYFQNEAQLDKSGLPSDRFFAERPEGSVSTLKIQRTQQEDSAVYLCASSLGQVYNEQFFGPGTRLTVL.

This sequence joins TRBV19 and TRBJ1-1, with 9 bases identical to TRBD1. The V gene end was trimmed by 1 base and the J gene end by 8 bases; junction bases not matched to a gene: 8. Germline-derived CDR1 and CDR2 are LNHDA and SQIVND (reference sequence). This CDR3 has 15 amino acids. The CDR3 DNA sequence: TGTGCCAGTAGTATAGCCGACAGGGGGACTGTAGAAGCTTTCTTT. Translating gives CASSIADRGTVEAFF. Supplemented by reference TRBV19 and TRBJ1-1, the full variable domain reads DGGITQSPKYLFRKEGQNVTLSCEQNLNHDAMYWYRQDPGQGLRLIYYSQIVNDFQKGDIAEGYSVSREKKESFPLTVTSAQKNPTAFYLCASSIADRGTVEAFFGQGTRLTVV.

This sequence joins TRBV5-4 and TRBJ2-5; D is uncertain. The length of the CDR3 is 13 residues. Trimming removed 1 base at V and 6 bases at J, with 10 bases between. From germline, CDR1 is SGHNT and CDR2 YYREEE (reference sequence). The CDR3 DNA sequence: TGTGCCAGCAGCTTGCAGGCCACGAAGACCCAGTACTTC. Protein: CASSLQATKTQYF.

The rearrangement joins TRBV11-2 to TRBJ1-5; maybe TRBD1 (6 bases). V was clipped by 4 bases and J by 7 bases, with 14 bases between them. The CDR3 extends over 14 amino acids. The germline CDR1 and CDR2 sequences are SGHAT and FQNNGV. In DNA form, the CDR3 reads TGTGCCAGCAGCTCCTCGGGTCAGGGGCAGCCCCAGCATTTT. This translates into CASSSSGQGQPQHF.